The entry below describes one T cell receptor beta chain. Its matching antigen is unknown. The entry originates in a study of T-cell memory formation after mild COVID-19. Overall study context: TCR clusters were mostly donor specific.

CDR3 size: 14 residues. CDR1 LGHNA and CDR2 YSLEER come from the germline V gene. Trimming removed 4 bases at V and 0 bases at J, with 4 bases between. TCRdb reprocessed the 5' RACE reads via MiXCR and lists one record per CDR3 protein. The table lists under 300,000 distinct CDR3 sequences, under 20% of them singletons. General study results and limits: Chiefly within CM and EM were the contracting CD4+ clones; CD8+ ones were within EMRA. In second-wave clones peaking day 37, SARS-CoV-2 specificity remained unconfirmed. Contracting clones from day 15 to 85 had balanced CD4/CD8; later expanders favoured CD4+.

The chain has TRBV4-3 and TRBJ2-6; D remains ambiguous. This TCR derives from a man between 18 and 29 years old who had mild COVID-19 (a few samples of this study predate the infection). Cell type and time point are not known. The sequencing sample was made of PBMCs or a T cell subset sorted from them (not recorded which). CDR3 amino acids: CASSRTSGANVLTF. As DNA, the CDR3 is TGCGCCAGCAGCCGGACCTCTGGGGCCAACGTCCTGACTTTC.